The 21 T cell receptor beta chains in this list originate from one sample, sequenced in a study of blood T cell repertoires in COVID-19. TCRdb's table, derived via immunoSEQ multiplex PCR, lists solely in-frame clones and lacks some. The sample carries more than 95,000 clones, 74% recorded once. Sequencing was done on a sample of peripheral blood. Receptors were obtained from a man in his fifties or sixties with acute or convalescent COVID-19.

The DNA of the CDR3 is TGCGCCAGCAGCCAAGATCGGACACCCTACAATGAGCAGTTCTTC. Its protein is CASSQDRTPYNEQFF. This chain joins TRBV4-1 and TRBJ2-1; weak D call: TRBD1 (5 bases). V was clipped by 0 bases and J by 2 bases, with 8 bases between them. The CDR3 covers 15 residues. Germline V CDR1 and CDR2: MGHRA, YSYEKL.

This clone was observed a handful of times. This sequence joins TRBV5-1 and TRBJ1-1; D is ambiguous. Germline CDR1 is SGHRS and CDR2 is YFSETQ. The CDR3 consists of 15 residues. Deletions cut 4 bases from V and 6 bases from J, with 19 bases between. The CDR3 region is CASSLRGGSGSEAFF. CDR3 DNA sequence: TGCGCCAGCAGCCTTCGGGGAGGGTCCGGTTCTGAAGCTTTCTTT.

This rearrangement joins TRBV12-2 to TRBJ2-3; the table's D call TRBD2 went unverified against the DNA. TRBV12-2 corresponds to a pseudogene. This CDR3 spans 16 amino acids. The CDR3 region has the DNA TGTGCAAGTCGCTCGATGCCGGGGAGGAGGACAGATACGCAGTATTTT. It is translated as CASRSMPGRRTDTQYF.

This chain uses TRBV5-1 with TRBJ2-7, with 7 bases lining up with TRBD1. Germline CDR1 and CDR2: SGHRS and YFSETQ. CDR3 length equals 18 residues. V dropped 4 bases and J dropped 4; count of bases not matched to a gene: 20. As DNA, the CDR3 is TGCGCCAGCAGCGAGCAGGGGGTCATTGCCCAAGAAAGTTACGAGCAGTACTTC. This encodes CASSEQGVIAQESYEQYF.

The CDR3 sequence: CASSVRSGGARTDTQYF. The CDR3 bases are TGTGCCAGCAGCGTAAGGAGCGGGGGGGCTAGGACAGATACGCAGTATTTT. The V gene is TRBV9, the J gene TRBJ2-3; 10 bases fit TRBD2. The germline CDR1 and CDR2 sequences are SGDLS and YYNGEE. With V trimmed by 1 base and J by 3 bases, 8 bases remained unmatched. The CDR3 contains 17 residues.

This clone is a singleton in its sample. The rearrangement uses TRBV30 and TRBJ2-1, with 12 bases lining up with TRBD2. The CDR3 totals 15 residues. V trimming: 5 bases; J trimming: 4 bases; junction bases outside the gene matches: 6. CDR1 and CDR2 (germline): GTSNPN, SVGIG (reference sequence). As DNA, the CDR3 is TGTGCCTGGCAAGCTAGCGGGGGGGTTTACAATGAGCAGTTCTTC. Residues: CAWQASGGVYNEQFF.

The chain has TRBV30 and TRBJ2-5; 9 bases line up with TRBD1. The CDR3 is 12 amino acids. V lost 4 bases, J lost 4 bases, and 1 base stayed unmatched. CDR1 and CDR2 (germline): GTSNPN, SVGIG (reference sequence). CDR3 region: CAWTGQGETQYF. In DNA, the CDR3 is TGTGCCTGGACGGGACAGGGAGAGACCCAGTACTTC.

The gene calls are TRBV15 and TRBJ1-4, with D tentatively TRBD1 (6 bases). The CDR3 totals 15 residues. The germline CDR1 and CDR2 sequences are LNHNV and YYDKDF (reference sequence). V was cut by 1 base and J by 7 bases, with 13 bases left in between. The CDR3 reads CATSRAGGVGEKLFF. CDR3 bases: TGTGCCACCAGCAGAGCGGGGGGCGTGGGTGAAAAACTGTTTTTT.

This clone has more than one count but fewer than ten. The V call is TRBV18, the J call TRBJ1-3; TRBD1 aligns across 12 bases. Germline lookup yields CDR1 KGHSH and CDR2 LQKENI. The trim removed 3 bases at V and 2 bases at J, leaving 5 bases unmatched. CDR3 length equals 17 residues. DNA for the CDR3: TGTGCCAGCTCACCGCAGGGACAGGGGGCGCCTGGAAACACCATATATTTT. This sequence encodes CASSPQGQGAPGNTIYF.

The chain joins TRBV7-6 to TRBJ1-2, with TRBD1 matching 10 bases. The CDR3 runs to 16 residues. After removal of 5 bases from V and 4 bases from J, the junction contained 10 bases not matched to a gene. Germline V gene sequence: CDR1 SGHVS, CDR2 FNYEAQ. CDR3 nucleotide sequence: TGTGCCAGCAGCGAGAGTGCCGGGACAGGGGCCTATGGCTACACCTTC. Translated: CASSESAGTGAYGYTF.

This clone turned up a few times. V usage is TRBV30 and J usage is TRBJ1-3; tentatively, D is TRBD1 (5 bases). V was cut by 4 bases and J by 4 bases, with 14 bases left in between. The CDR3 length is 14 residues. Per the germline V gene, CDR1 is GTSNPN and CDR2 is SVGIG (reference sequence). DNA for the CDR3: TGTGCCTGGAAGGGGCTCGGCGGAGGAAACACCATATATTTT. Protein product: CAWKGLGGGNTIYF.

This chain connects TRBV28 to TRBJ1-2, with 7 nucleotides matching TRBD1. This CDR3 region has 12 residues. V shed 10 bases, J shed 8 bases, and the junction held 10 bases outside the gene matches. The germline V gene has CDR1 MDHEN and CDR2 SYDVKM. In nucleotides, the CDR3 is TGTGCCACTGTTACCGGGACAGAGGGCTACACCTTC. Amino acids: CATVTGTEGYTF.

The V and J genes are TRBV6-6 and TRBJ2-3; TRBD2 agrees at 12 bases. Germline CDR1 and CDR2: MNHNY and SVGAGI (reference sequence). The CDR3 has 16 amino acids. J lost 1 base, V lost 6 bases, and 5 bases had no gene match. The CDR3 region has the DNA TGTGCCAGCAGGCCGGCTAGCGGGGGGGGCACAGATACGCAGTATTTT. Its protein is CASRPASGGGTDTQYF.

J is TRBJ1-2 and V is TRBV6-7, with D possibly being TRBD1 (6 bases). TRBV6-7 is assigned to the ORF class and has an uncertain function. Trimming shortened V by 0 bases and J by 5 bases, and 10 bases separated the two germline ends. This CDR3 comprises 14 residues. The CDR3 DNA reads TGTGCCAGCAGTTACTCGTTCCAGGGGTATGGCTACACCTTC. It encodes CASSYSFQGYGYTF.

The chain links TRBV21-1 to TRBJ1-2; TRBD1 is the table's D call, not checked against the DNA. TRBV21-1 is reported as a pseudogene. The CDR3 consists of 17 residues. The CDR3 DNA sequence: TGTGCCAGCAGCAAAACAGGGCGACAGGGAGGAAACTATGGCTACACCTTC. It encodes CASSKTGRQGGNYGYTF.

This sequence joins TRBV21-1 and TRBJ2-7; the table's D call, TRBD1, has no DNA check behind it. TRBV21-1 is reported as a pseudogene. The CDR3 has 16 amino acids. The CDR3 DNA reads as TGTGCCAGCACAATCGGACAGGGGGGTCTCTCCTACGAGCAGTACTTC. This gives the protein CASTIGQGGLSYEQYF.

This clone appeared a few times. J is TRBJ1-5 and V is TRBV5-1; D unresolved. The V and J ends lost 4 bases and 4 bases respectively, with 12 bases between them. Germline CDR1 SGHRS, CDR2 YFSETQ. The CDR3 runs to 14 residues. The CDR3 coding sequence is TGCGCCAGCAGCACGGGAGCCGTAAATCAGCCCCAGCATTTT. Its protein product is CASSTGAVNQPQHF.

This rearrangement joins TRBV29-1 to TRBJ2-1; 16 nucleotides align to TRBD2. The germline V gene encodes CDR1 SQVTM and CDR2 ANQGSEA. V lost 2 bases to trimming and J lost 14 bases; unmatched junction nucleotides: 6. The CDR3 length is 14 residues. The CDR3 DNA follows: TGCAGCGTTGAACCTGGGACTAGCGGGAGGGCCAAGTTCTTC. Protein sequence: CSVEPGTSGRAKFF.

The chain couples TRBV5-1 to TRBJ1-1, with TRBD1 as a possible D gene (6 bases). The CDR3 totals 16 residues. Germline V CDR1 and CDR2: SGHRS, YFSETQ. V lost 4 bases, J lost 0 bases, and 16 bases lay in between. CDR3 loop: CASSPGEQGLNTEAFF. CDR3 in DNA: TGCGCCAGCAGCCCCGGAGAACAGGGTCTGAACACTGAAGCTTTCTTT.

This clone was counted a single time. The genes are TRBV5-8 and TRBJ2-5; TRBD2 agrees at 14 bases. The ends lost 4 bases at V and 3 bases at J; junction bases unmatched: 8. The CDR3 covers 17 residues. Germline V gene data show CDR1 as SGHTS and CDR2 as YDEGEE. CDR3 DNA: TGTGCCAGCAGCCAAGGACTAGCGGGAGGTCGAGAAGAGACCCAGTACTTC. Protein product: CASSQGLAGGREETQYF.

The J gene is TRBJ2-7, the V gene TRBV5-1; D might be TRBD1 (7 bases). The V and J ends lost 0 bases and 7 bases respectively, with 17 bases between them. Germline V gene lookup returns CDR1 SGHRS and CDR2 YFSETQ. CDR3 length: 15 residues. CDR3 bases: TGCGCCAGCAGCTTGGGGACAGCCCCAGGGGGGGAGCAGTACTTC. This sequence encodes CASSLGTAPGGEQYF.